Included here is one T cell receptor (beta chain) sequence, with context. The data were obtained in a study of technical replicates of blood from a handful of donors. V was pared by 7 bases and J by 6 bases, with 19 bases between. Germline values: CDR1 LGHNT, CDR2 FRNRAP. This CDR3 is built from 14 residues. Libraries were prepared by immunoSEQ multiplex PCR; TCRdb keeps only in-frame clonotypes and omits some of them. The repertoire holds 80,000 to 95,000 clones, around 95% seen once, with roughly 0.22% in the top ten. The chain joins TRBV12-5 to TRBJ2-7; possibly TRBD2 for D (5 bases). Sequenced input: T cells isolated from PBMCs. The clonotype originates from a human donor in good health. CDR3 DNA: TGTGCTAGTGCCGCGTCGGGGATGATTAGCGAGCAGTACTTC. Its protein product is CASAASGMISEQYF.